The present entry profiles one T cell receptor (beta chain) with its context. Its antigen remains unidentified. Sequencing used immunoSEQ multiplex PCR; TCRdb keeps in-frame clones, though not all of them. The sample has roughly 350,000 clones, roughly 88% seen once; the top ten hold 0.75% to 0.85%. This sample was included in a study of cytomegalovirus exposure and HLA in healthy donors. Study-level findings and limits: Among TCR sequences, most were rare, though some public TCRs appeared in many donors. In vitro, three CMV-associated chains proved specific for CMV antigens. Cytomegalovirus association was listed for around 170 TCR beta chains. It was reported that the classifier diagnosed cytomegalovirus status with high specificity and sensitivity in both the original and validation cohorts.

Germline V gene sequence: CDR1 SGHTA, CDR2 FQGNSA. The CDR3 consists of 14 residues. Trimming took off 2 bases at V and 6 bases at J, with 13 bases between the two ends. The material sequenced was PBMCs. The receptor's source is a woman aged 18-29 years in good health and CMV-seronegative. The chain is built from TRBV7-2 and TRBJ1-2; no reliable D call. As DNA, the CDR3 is TGTGCCAGCAGCTTACCACCCGGGAAGAATGGCTACACCTTC. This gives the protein CASSLPPGKNGYTF.